This entry lists 18 T cell receptor beta chains sequenced from one sample in a study of a mutant IDH1 vaccine in newly diagnosed glioma (dated by TCRdb to the early 2020s). The time point label corresponds to: week 11, during vaccination. A 20-mer mutant IDH1 peptide at 300 micrograms in Montanide made up each vaccine dose, which was injected subcutaneously together with topical imiquimod. Their cognate antigens are unknown. The library came from the immunoSEQ multiplex PCR assay. TCRdb holds this immuneACCESS table with in-frame rearrangements only. Some clones are missing; in checked studies, unresolved V genes explain under half, and the rest has no known cause. A total of approximately 40,000 clones appear in this sample, roughly 84% of them only once. 2.2% of the sample rests with the top ten. The sample here was PBMCs, taken from a glioma patient whose treatment included an IDH1 peptide vaccine. These receptors all come from a man aged 35 to 55 with glioma.

This chain joins TRBV29-1 and TRBJ1-1, with 7 nucleotides matching TRBD1. The V gene's germline CDR1 is SQVTM and CDR2 ANQGSEA. Trimming took 6 bases from V and 3 from J; bases not matched to a gene: 4. There are 12 residues in the CDR3. CDR3 coding DNA: TGCAGCGTAACAGGGGTGGACACTGAAGCTTTCTTT. Its translation: CSVTGVDTEAFF.

The chain couples TRBV27 to TRBJ2-1, with D tentatively TRBD1 (6 bases). Trimming shortened V by 2 bases and J by 6 bases, and 14 bases separated the two germline ends. The germline CDR1 and CDR2 sequences are MNHEY and SMNVEV (reference sequence). CDR3 length equals 15 residues. CDR3 sequence: CASSLVGGRANEQFF. CDR3 DNA sequence: TGTGCCAGCAGTTTAGTTGGGGGCAGGGCCAATGAGCAGTTCTTC.

The gene calls are TRBV6-6 and TRBJ2-3, with 11 bases lining up with TRBD1. The CDR3 consists of 16 residues. Looked up from germline, CDR1 is MNHNY and CDR2 is SVGAGI (reference sequence). The J segment lost 1 base and the V segment lost 8 bases, leaving 8 bases of the junction unmatched. This CDR3 reads CASAEPGQGGTDTQYF. CDR3 sequence (DNA): TGTGCCAGCGCAGAACCGGGACAGGGGGGCACAGATACGCAGTATTTT.

J is TRBJ1-2 and V is TRBV6-5; a weak D match, TRBD1 (5 bases). CDR3 size: 12 residues. The ends were cut back, 10 bases at V and 0 bases at J, with 9 bases in the middle. Looked up from germline, CDR1 is MNHEY and CDR2 is SVGAGI. CDR3 in amino acids: CATRQTNYGYTF. CDR3 in DNA: TGTGCCACCAGACAGACTAACTATGGCTACACCTTC.

The J gene is TRBJ2-7, the V gene TRBV5-5; the match to TRBD1 covers 9 bases. There are 17 residues in the CDR3. After removal of 3 bases from V and 1 base from J, the junction contained 11 bases not matched to a gene. CDR1 and CDR2 from the germline V gene are SGHKS and YYEKEE (reference sequence). The chain's CDR3 is CASSSTSGTGRSYEQYF. CDR3 sequence (DNA): TGTGCCAGCAGCTCAACCTCCGGGACAGGGAGGTCCTACGAGCAGTACTTC.

This clone occurred a few times. Other DNA sequences in the sample encode the same CDR3. J is TRBJ1-5 and V is TRBV28; a possible D gene is TRBD1 (5 bases). Germline CDR1 is MDHEN and CDR2 is SYDVKM. V was shortened by 6 bases and J by 4 bases, with 13 bases between the two germline ends. This CDR3 region has 14 residues. CDR3 in DNA: TGTGCCAGCAGCCCCCCCGGGGGGAATCAGCCCCAGCATTTT. It encodes CASSPPGGNQPQHF.

This clone was observed a few times. The gene calls are TRBV6-5 and TRBJ1-4; maybe TRBD1 (5 bases). The CDR3 sequence is 15 residues long. Germline V CDR1 and CDR2: MNHEY, SVGAGI. V lost 0 bases to trimming and J lost 0 bases, with 5 bases between them. CDR3 nucleotides: TGTGCCAGCAGTTACTCGACAGCAACTAATGAAAAACTGTTTTTT. Translating it yields CASSYSTATNEKLFF.

The V and J genes are TRBV11-2 and TRBJ2-7; D may be TRBD1 or TRBD2 (6 bases each). This CDR3 has 15 amino acids. V lost 5 bases, J lost 6 bases, and 20 bases lay in between. Germline CDR1 reads SGHAT; CDR2 reads FQNNGV. The CDR3 protein is CASSIRGASTSEQYF. CDR3 nucleotides: TGTGCCAGCAGCATAAGGGGGGCTAGCACTAGCGAGCAGTACTTC.

The chain is built from TRBV2 and TRBJ2-2; 11 bases match TRBD1. V shed 6 bases and J 4 bases; nucleotides not matched to a gene: 4. The CDR3 sequence is 15 residues long. Germline V lookup: CDR1 SNHLY, CDR2 FYNNEI. CDR3 DNA sequence: TGTGCCAGCAGGTCCGGGACAGGGGGCACCGGGGAGCTGTTTTTT. Translated, it gives CASRSGTGGTGELFF.

This rearrangement joins TRBV19 to TRBJ2-3; D gene unclear. CDR3 length: 14 residues. The V gene's germline CDR1 is LNHDA and CDR2 SQIVND (reference sequence). V lost 4 bases, J lost 4 bases, and 12 bases lay in between. The CDR3 sequence is CASSTSSPPDTQYF. CDR3 sequence (DNA): TGTGCCAGTAGTACTAGTTCCCCCCCAGATACGCAGTATTTT.

The chain employs TRBV15 and TRBJ1-1, with D unresolved. The CDR3 covers 14 residues. Germline CDR1 is LNHNV and CDR2 is YYDKDF (reference sequence). Trimming removed 2 bases at V and 3 bases at J, with 10 bases between. The CDR3 reads CATSRFSPDTEAFF. In DNA, the CDR3 is TGTGCCACCAGCAGATTCAGTCCGGACACTGAAGCTTTCTTT.

Only a few counts were recorded for this clone. The chain carries TRBV5-1 and TRBJ1-1; no clear D. This CDR3 is built from 15 residues. Germline CDR1 SGHRS, CDR2 YFSETQ. V lost 4 bases to trimming and J lost 2 bases, with 15 bases between them. The CDR3 is CASSQREGGNTEAFF. For the CDR3, the DNA is TGCGCCAGCAGCCAGAGGGAGGGCGGAAACACTGAAGCTTTCTTT.

The chain links TRBV9 to TRBJ2-5; 10 bases map to TRBD1. J lost 3 bases, V lost 3 bases, and 14 bases had no gene match. CDR3 length equals 18 residues. Germline assignment: CDR1 SGDLS and CDR2 YYNGEE. CDR3 sequence reads: CASSGRNRDRGDKETQYF. CDR3 bases: TGTGCCAGCAGCGGGAGGAACCGGGACAGGGGTGACAAAGAGACCCAGTACTTC. The complete variable domain, with remaining parts taken from reference TRBV9 and TRBJ2-5, reads DSGVTQTPKHLITATGQRVTLRCSPRSGDLSVYWYQQSLDQGLQFLIQYYNGEERAKGNILERFSAQQFPDLHSELNLSSLELGDSALYFCASSGRNRDRGDKETQYFGPGTRLLVL.

As DNA, the CDR3 is TGTGCCAGCAGCTTAAGTTCTAGCGTTAACACCGGGGAGCTGTTTTTT. Translating it yields CASSLSSSVNTGELFF. The V call is TRBV7-2, the J call TRBJ2-2, with D perhaps matching TRBD2 (6 bases). V was cut by 2 bases and J by 2 bases, with 12 bases left in between. CDR1 and CDR2 (germline): SGHTA, FQGNSA. The CDR3 has 16 amino acids.

V usage is TRBV19 and J usage is TRBJ2-1; perhaps TRBD1 as D (7 bases). V lost 10 bases and J 5 bases, leaving 15 bases between the germline ends. The CDR3 contains 13 residues. CDR1 and CDR2 from the germline V gene are LNHDA and SQIVND (reference sequence). The CDR3, as DNA: TGTGCCACTGAGGACAGGACTAACAATGAGCAGTTCTTC. It encodes CATEDRTNNEQFF. Filled out from reference TRBV19 and TRBJ2-1, the complete variable domain reads DGGITQSPKYLFRKEGQNVTLSCEQNLNHDAMYWYRQDPGQGLRLIYYSQIVNDFQKGDIAEGYSVSREKKESFPLTVTSAQKNPTAFYLCATEDRTNNEQFFGPGTRLTVL.

The chain has TRBV6-4 and TRBJ2-3; D call uncertain. V lost 2 bases to trimming and J lost 6 bases, with 9 bases between them. The length of the CDR3 is 13 residues. Germline-derived CDR1 and CDR2 are MRHNA and SNTAGT. The CDR3 protein is CASSDGNQDTQYF. As DNA, the CDR3 is TGTGCCAGCAGTGACGGGAATCAGGATACGCAGTATTTT.

About this clone: The sample has other DNA sequences that encode this CDR3 too. In DNA form, the CDR3 reads TGTGCCAGCAGCTTGGGACAGGGCCGGTACGAGCAGTACTTC. Protein sequence: CASSLGQGRYEQYF. V and J are TRBV5-6 and TRBJ2-7, with 7 bases fitting TRBD1. The CDR3 runs 14 residues. Germline V lookup: CDR1 SGHDT, CDR2 YYEEEE. J lost 4 bases, V lost 0 bases, and 4 bases had no gene match. Full variable domain (missing parts from reference TRBV5-6 and TRBJ2-7): DAGVTQSPTHLIKTRGQQVTLRCSPKSGHDTVSWYQQALGQGPQFIFQYYEEEERQRGNFPDRFSGHQFPNYSSELNVNALLLGDSALYLCASSLGQGRYEQYFGPGTRLTVT.

This chain links TRBV5-1 with TRBJ1-1; D gene uncertain. The germline gives CDR1 SGHRS, CDR2 YFSETQ. The CDR3 is 13 amino acids. V dropped 6 bases and J dropped 6 bases, with 15 bases sitting between them. The CDR3, as DNA: TGCGCCAGCACCAACCGGTTGGGCGCTGAAGCTTTCTTT. This codes for CASTNRLGAEAFF.